The T cell receptor beta chain under discussion was sequenced for a study of patients and donors after allogeneic stem cell transplantation (dated by TCRdb to the early 2020s). This clonotype was detected only once. The antigen it binds to is not known. Base qualities were left out, and no much larger clone turns up one base away. One read alone provides weak support. The library was generated by RT-PCR. Sequencing was carried out with a NextSeq 550. Using fastp at Q25 and MiXCR, TCRdb reprocessed the public reads and kept productive beta chains. Under each unique CDR3 protein, matching rows form one entry showing the most common genes and DNA. Within this sample are about 960,000 distinct CDR3 sequences, with 18% of them counted one time only. The top ten constitute roughly 6.4% of the sample. The CDR3, cysteine through phenylalanine, is 14 amino acids long. Of the read, only the CDR3 DNA is kept; its 42 bases are in frame from base 1. V and J are truncated by 4 bases and 3 bases respectively, leaving an intervening sequence of 11 bases. As encoded in the germline V gene, CDR1 is SGDLS while CDR2 is YYNGEE.

This chain joins TRBV9 to TRBJ1-5, with TRBD1 as a weak D call on 5 bases. Sequencing was done on a sample of blood, either unsorted or a sorted T cell fraction (not recorded which). The clonotype originates from a human donor who was either an allogeneic HSCT recipient or a stem cell or donor lymphocyte infusion donor (not recorded which). It is not recorded whose cells these are; they may come from a transplant donor. The DNA sequence reads TGTGCCAGCAGCCCTGGGGGTACCAATCAGCCCCAGCATTTT. Its protein product is CASSPGGTNQPQHF.